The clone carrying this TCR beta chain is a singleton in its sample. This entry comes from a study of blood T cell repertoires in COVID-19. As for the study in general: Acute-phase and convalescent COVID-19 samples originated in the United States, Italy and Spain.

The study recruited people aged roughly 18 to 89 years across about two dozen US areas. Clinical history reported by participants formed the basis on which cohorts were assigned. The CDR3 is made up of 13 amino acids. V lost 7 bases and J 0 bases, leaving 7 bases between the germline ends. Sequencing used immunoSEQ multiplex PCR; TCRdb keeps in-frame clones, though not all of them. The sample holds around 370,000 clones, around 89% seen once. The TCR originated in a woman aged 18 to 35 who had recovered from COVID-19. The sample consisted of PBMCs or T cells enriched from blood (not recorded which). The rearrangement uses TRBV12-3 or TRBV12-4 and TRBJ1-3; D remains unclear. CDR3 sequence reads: CASIKSSGNTIYF. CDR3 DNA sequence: TGTGCCAGCATTAAGAGCTCTGGAAACACCATATATTTT.